These 3 T cell receptor beta chains came from one sample sequenced in a study of beta chain features in type 1 diabetes. Every bit of the isolated RNA underwent reverse transcription, so sequencing read expressed TCRB transcripts. Profiling relied on immunoSEQ multiplex PCR, and the TCRdb table lists in-frame clones only, not all of them. The sample holds under 200,000 clones; about 7.3% are singletons and the top ten take 0.65%. The sequencing sample was made of central memory CD4+ T cells from blood. The receptor set was obtained from a man younger than 30 in good health.

This clone was found a few times. V usage is TRBV7-2 and J usage is TRBJ2-1; 10 bases line up with TRBD1. V was clipped by 5 bases and J by 13 bases; unmatched bases: 11. Germline V lookup: CDR1 SGHTA, CDR2 FQGNSA. CDR3 length: 14 residues. The CDR3 nucleotides read TGTGCCAGCAGCGAGGGGACAGGGGTTGTAAGTCAGTTCTTC. Amino acid sequence: CASSEGTGVVSQFF.

This clone came up a few times. CDR3: CASSLVEGGDNEQFF. Here the CDR3 DNA reads TGTGCCAGCAGCTTAGTAGAGGGAGGGGACAATGAGCAGTTCTTC. The J gene is TRBJ2-1, the V gene TRBV7-2; TRBD2 matches 7 bases. V lost 1 base and J lost 5; bases outside the gene matches: 5. Germline CDR1 reads SGHTA; CDR2 reads FQGNSA. CDR3 length: 15 amino acids.

The rearrangement joins TRBV28 to TRBJ2-7, with TRBD2 as a possible D gene (6 bases). The CDR3 sequence is 16 residues long. V lost 10 bases to trimming and J lost 0 bases, with 22 bases between them. CDR1 and CDR2 from the germline V gene are MDHEN and SYDVKM. The CDR3 DNA follows: TGTGCCATCTCGGGGAGGACTATCTCTGACTCCTACGAGCAGTACTTC. Its translation: CAISGRTISDSYEQYF.